This is a list of T cell receptor beta chains from one sample in a study of neoadjuvant nivolumab and ipilimumab in lung cancer. Generated by immunoSEQ multiplex PCR, the TCRdb table keeps only in-frame clones and is missing some. Counted here are 4,700 or so clones, roughly 80% occurring once; the ten biggest clones make up 10% to 15%. Sequenced here: adjacent normal lung tissue, sampled after neoadjuvant nivolumab, alone or with ipilimumab, at or shortly before surgery. These receptors were taken from an adult with non-small cell lung cancer. Both conserved end residues are part of each CDR3. D genes are given only for firm matches. Clone size is not always given. Where it is, it says once, few, many or a class for expanded clones.

d_call	v_call	clone_size	j_call	cdr3_aa	cdr3_nt
-	TRBV28	few	TRBJ2-7	CASSQGFLREQYF	TGTGCCAGCAGCCAAGGTTTTTTACGCGAGCAGTACTTC
-	TRBV11-2	large	TRBJ1-5	CASSLDRNQPQHF	TGTGCCAGCAGCTTAGACAGGAATCAGCCCCAGCATTTT
TRBD1	TRBV14	-	TRBJ1-4	CASSQQGANEKLFF	TGTGCCAGCAGCCAACAGGGGGCGAATGAAAAACTGTTTTTT
-	TRBV6-6	once	TRBJ1-1	CASSLPTGNTEAFF	TGTGCCAGCAGTTTACCGACAGGGAACACTGAAGCTTTCTTT
-	TRBV28	-	TRBJ2-1	CASSLAAGASSYNEQFF	TGTGCCAGCAGTTTAGCCGCGGGTGCGAGCTCCTACAATGAGCAGTTCTTC
-	TRBV6-5	once	TRBJ1-6	CASRGRANSPLHF	TGTGCCAGCCGCGGGAGGGCTAATTCACCCCTCCACTTT
-	TRBV7-8	-	TRBJ1-2	CASSLLGSYGYTF	TGTGCCAGCAGCTTACTAGGGAGCTATGGCTACACCTTC
-	TRBV2	once	TRBJ1-2	CASSEEQGHVNYGYTF	TGTGCCAGCAGTGAAGAGCAGGGCCATGTTAACTATGGCTACACCTTC
-	TRBV27	-	TRBJ2-7	CASSFDGMTYEQYF	TGTGCCAGCAGTTTCGACGGGATGACCTACGAGCAGTACTTC
TRBD1	TRBV6-6	-	TRBJ1-2	CASSPTMTGVYGYTF	TGTGCCAGCAGTCCAACAATGACAGGGGTCTATGGCTACACCTTC
-	TRBV4-1	-	TRBJ2-3	CASSQASRSTDTQYF	TGCGCCAGCAGCCAAGCCAGTCGTAGCACAGATACGCAGTATTTT
-	TRBV5-4	-	TRBJ1-5	CASSLGPESNQPQHF	TGTGCCAGCAGCTTGGGACCTGAGAGCAATCAGCCCCAGCATTTT
-	TRBV14	-	TRBJ1-1	CASSPQAGFATEAFF	TGTGCCAGCAGCCCTCAGGCGGGGTTTGCCACTGAAGCTTTCTTT
-	TRBV7-2	-	TRBJ1-1	CASSFVSVTETPEAFF	TGTGCCAGCAGCTTTGTCAGCGTTACCGAAACGCCTGAAGCTTTCTTT
TRBD1	TRBV4-3	-	TRBJ1-1	CASSQTHRGDTEAFF	TGCGCCAGCAGCCAAACCCACAGGGGAGATACTGAAGCTTTCTTT
-	TRBV7-8	-	TRBJ1-6	CASSLTNEGSPLHF	TGTGCCAGCAGCTTAACAAACGAGGGTTCACCCCTCCACTTT
TRBD1	TRBV5-4	-	TRBJ1-6	CASSSLGGAGNSPLHF	TGTGCCAGCAGCTCACTAGGGGGCGCCGGGAATTCACCCCTCCACTTT
TRBD1	TRBV11-3	few	TRBJ1-2	CASSLGAGTENGYTF	TGTGCCAGCAGTTTGGGCGCGGGGACAGAGAATGGCTACACCTTC
-	TRBV18	-	TRBJ1-4	CASSPGDLLVFF	TGTGCCAGCTCACCCGGGGACCTCTTGGTGTTTTTT
-	TRBV7-9	-	TRBJ2-1	CASSLMVTGTGEQFF	TGTGCCAGCAGCTTAATGGTTACGGGTACAGGCGAGCAGTTCTTC
-	TRBV4-3	-	TRBJ1-2	CASSQGIKDYGYTF	TGCGCCAGCAGCCAAGGAATAAAGGACTATGGCTACACCTTC
TRBD2	TRBV29-1	-	TRBJ2-1	CSVLAGGRYNEQFF	TGCAGCGTTCTAGCGGGGGGTCGCTACAATGAGCAGTTCTTC
-	TRBV5-1	-	TRBJ1-2	CASSLESPNYGYTF	TGCGCCAGCAGCTTGGAGTCGCCTAACTATGGCTACACCTTC
TRBD1	TRBV7-2	-	TRBJ1-6	CASSPGQGSSNSPLHF	TGTGCCAGCAGCCCAGGACAGGGGTCCTCTAATTCACCCCTCCACTTT
-	TRBV19	medium-sized	TRBJ1-5	CASRPQGNSNQPQHF	TGTGCCAGTAGGCCTCAGGGGAATAGCAATCAGCCCCAGCATTTT
TRBD1	TRBV7-2	few	TRBJ1-2	CASSLDRTGGYGYTF	TGTGCCAGCAGCTTAGATCGGACAGGGGGCTATGGCTACACCTTC
-	TRBV6-6	medium-sized	TRBJ2-4	CALGGALGNIQYF	TGTGCTTTAGGCGGGGCCCTTGGAAACATTCAGTACTTC
TRBD1	TRBV2	-	TRBJ2-1	CASSSEAGGNEQFF	TGTGCCAGCAGTTCGGAAGCAGGGGGCAATGAGCAGTTCTTC
-	TRBV18	few	TRBJ2-3	CASSPSGADTQYF	TGTGCCAGCTCACCGTCGGGCGCAGATACGCAGTATTTT
-	TRBV28	-	TRBJ2-7	CASSLTGSYEQYF	TGTGCCAGCAGTTTAACAGGGTCCTACGAGCAGTACTTC
TRBD1	TRBV6-5	-	TRBJ1-2	CASSYDRVAGYTF	TGTGCCAGCAGCTATGACAGGGTAGCTGGCTACACCTTC
TRBD1	TRBV19	medium-sized	TRBJ2-2	CASSTRRQGVSNTGELFF	TGTGCCAGTAGTACCAGAAGACAGGGTGTTTCGAACACCGGGGAGCTGTTTTTT
-	TRBV4-1	few	TRBJ2-5	CASSQAGEETQYF	TGCGCCAGCAGCCAAGCAGGGGAGGAGACCCAGTACTTC
-	TRBV7-9	-	TRBJ2-1	CASSLVIESSYNEQFF	TGTGCCAGCAGCTTAGTGATTGAAAGCTCCTACAATGAGCAGTTCTTC